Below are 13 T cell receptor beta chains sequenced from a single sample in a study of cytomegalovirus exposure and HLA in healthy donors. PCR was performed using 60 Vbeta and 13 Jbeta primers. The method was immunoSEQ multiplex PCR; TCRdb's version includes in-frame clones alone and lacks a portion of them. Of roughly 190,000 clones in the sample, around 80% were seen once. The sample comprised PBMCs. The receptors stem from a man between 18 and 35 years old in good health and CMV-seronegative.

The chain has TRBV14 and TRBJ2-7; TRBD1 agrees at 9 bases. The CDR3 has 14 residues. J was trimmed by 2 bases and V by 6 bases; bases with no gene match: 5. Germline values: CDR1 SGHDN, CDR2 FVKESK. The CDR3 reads CASRRTGETYEQYF. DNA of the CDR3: TGTGCCAGCAGACGGACAGGGGAAACCTACGAGCAGTACTTC. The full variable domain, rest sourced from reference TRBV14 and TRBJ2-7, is EAGVTQFPSHSVIEKGQTVTLRCDPISGHDNLYWYRRVMGKEIKFLLHFVKESKQDESGMPNNRFLAERTGGTYSTLKVQPAELEDSGVYFCASRRTGETYEQYFGPGTRLTVT.

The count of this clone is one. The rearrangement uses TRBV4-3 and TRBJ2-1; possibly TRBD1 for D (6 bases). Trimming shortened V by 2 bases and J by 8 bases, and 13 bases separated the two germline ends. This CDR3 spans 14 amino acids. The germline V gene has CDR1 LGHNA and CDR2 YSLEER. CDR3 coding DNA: TGCGCCAGCAGCCAACGCGCAGGGGTGCATGAGCAGTTCTTC. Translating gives CASSQRAGVHEQFF.

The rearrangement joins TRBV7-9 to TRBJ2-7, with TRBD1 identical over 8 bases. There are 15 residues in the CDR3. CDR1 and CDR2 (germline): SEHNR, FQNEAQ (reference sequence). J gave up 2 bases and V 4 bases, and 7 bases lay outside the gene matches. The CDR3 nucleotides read TGTGCCAGCAGCTCTGAAGACAGGGGAACCTACGAGCAGTACTTC. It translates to CASSSEDRGTYEQYF.

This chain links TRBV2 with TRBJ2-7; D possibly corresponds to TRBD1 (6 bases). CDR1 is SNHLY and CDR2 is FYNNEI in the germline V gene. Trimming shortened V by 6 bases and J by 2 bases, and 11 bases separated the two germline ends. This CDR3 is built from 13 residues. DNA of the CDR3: TGTGCCAGCAGGACAGGACCTACCTACGAGCAGTACTTC. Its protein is CASRTGPTYEQYF.

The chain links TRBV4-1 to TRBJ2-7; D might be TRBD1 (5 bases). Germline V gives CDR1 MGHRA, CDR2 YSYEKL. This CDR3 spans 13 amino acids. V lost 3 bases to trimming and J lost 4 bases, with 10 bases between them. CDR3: CASSQGAGYEQYF. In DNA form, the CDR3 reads TGCGCCAGCAGCCAGGGCGCAGGGTACGAGCAGTACTTC.

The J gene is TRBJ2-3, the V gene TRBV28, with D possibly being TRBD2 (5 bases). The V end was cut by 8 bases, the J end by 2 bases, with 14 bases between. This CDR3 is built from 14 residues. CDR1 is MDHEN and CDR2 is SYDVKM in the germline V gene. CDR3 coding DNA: TGTGCCAGCCGGGGAGACGGACTCACAGATACGCAGTATTTT. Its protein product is CASRGDGLTDTQYF. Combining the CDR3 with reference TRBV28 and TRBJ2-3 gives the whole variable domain DVKVTQSSRYLVKRTGEKVFLECVQDMDHENMFWYRQDPGLGLRLIYFSYDVKMKEKGDIPEGYSVSREKKERFSLILESASTNQTSMYLCASRGDGLTDTQYFGPGTRLTVL.

As DNA, the CDR3 is TGTGCCAGCAGTCGTGACAGGGCCTCATACAATGAGCAGTTCTTC. The encoded protein is CASSRDRASYNEQFF. J is TRBJ2-1 and V is TRBV5-6, with 7 bases fitting TRBD1. Germline CDR1 SGHDT, CDR2 YYEEEE. V was pared by 5 bases and J by 4 bases, with 9 bases of the junction left unmatched. CDR3 length: 15 amino acids. The full variable domain, with the rest looked up from reference TRBV5-6 and TRBJ2-1, is DAGVTQSPTHLIKTRGQQVTLRCSPKSGHDTVSWYQQALGQGPQFIFQYYEEEERQRGNFPDRFSGHQFPNYSSELNVNALLLGDSALYLCASSRDRASYNEQFFGPGTRLTVL.

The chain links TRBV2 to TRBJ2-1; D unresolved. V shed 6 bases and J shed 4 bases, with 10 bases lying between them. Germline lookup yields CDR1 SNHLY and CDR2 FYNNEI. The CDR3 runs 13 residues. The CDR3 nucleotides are TGTGCCAGCAGCAATGCAGGTTACAATGAGCAGTTCTTC. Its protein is CASSNAGYNEQFF.

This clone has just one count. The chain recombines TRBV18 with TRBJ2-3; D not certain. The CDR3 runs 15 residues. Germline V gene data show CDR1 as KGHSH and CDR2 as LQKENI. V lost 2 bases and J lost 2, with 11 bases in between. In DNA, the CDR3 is TGTGCCAGCTCACCATCCACAGTCTTCACAGATACGCAGTATTTT. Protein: CASSPSTVFTDTQYF. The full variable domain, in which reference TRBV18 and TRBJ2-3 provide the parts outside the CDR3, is NAGVMQNPRHLVRRRGQEARLRCSPMKGHSHVYWYRQLPEEGLKFMVYLQKENIIDESGMPKERFSAEFPKEGPSILRIQQVVRGDSAAYFCASSPSTVFTDTQYFGPGTRLTVL.

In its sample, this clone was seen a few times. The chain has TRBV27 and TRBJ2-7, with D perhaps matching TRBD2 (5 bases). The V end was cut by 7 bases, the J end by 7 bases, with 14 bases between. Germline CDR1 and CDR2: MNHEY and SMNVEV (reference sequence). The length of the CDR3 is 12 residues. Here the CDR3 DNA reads TGTGCCAGCAAGGCCCGAGGCGGGGAGCAGTACTTC. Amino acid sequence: CASKARGGEQYF.

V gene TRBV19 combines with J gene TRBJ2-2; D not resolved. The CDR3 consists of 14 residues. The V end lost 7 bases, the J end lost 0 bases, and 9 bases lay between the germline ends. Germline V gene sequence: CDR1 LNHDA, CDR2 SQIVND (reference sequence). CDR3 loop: CASTVSTNTGELFF. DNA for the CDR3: TGTGCCAGTACGGTTTCAACGAACACCGGGGAGCTGTTTTTT.

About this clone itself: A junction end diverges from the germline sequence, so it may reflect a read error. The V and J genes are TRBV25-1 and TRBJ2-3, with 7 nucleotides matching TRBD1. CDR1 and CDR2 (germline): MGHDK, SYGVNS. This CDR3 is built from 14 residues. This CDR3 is CASTEDREPLTQYF. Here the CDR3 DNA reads TGTGCCAGCACTGAAGACAGGGAACCCCTTACGCAGTATTTT.

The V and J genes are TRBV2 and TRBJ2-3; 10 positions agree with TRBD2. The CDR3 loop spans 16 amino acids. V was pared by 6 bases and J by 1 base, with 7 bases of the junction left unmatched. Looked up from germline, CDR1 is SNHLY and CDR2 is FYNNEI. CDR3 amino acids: CASSDGLAGGTDTQYF. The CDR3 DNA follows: TGTGCCAGCAGCGACGGTCTAGCGGGGGGCACAGATACGCAGTATTTT.